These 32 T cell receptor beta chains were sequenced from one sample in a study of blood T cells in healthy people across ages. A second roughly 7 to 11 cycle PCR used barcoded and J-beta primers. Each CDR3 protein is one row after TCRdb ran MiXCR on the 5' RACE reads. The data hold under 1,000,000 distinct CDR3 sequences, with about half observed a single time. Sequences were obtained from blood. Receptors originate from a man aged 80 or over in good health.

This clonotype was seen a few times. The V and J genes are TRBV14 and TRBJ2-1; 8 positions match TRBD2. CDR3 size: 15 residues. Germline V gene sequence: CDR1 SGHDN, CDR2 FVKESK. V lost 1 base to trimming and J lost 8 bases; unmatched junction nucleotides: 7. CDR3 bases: TGTGCCAGCAGCCAAGCGGGGGGGCGCGTAGATGAGCAGTTCTTC. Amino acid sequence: CASSQAGGRVDEQFF.

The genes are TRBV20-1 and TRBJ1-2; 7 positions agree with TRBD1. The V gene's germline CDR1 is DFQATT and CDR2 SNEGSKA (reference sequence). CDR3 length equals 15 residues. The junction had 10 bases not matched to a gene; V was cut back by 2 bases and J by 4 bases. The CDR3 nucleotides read TGCAGTGCTAGAAAGACAGGGATGGGTGGCTATGGCTACACCTTC. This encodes CSARKTGMGGYGYTF.

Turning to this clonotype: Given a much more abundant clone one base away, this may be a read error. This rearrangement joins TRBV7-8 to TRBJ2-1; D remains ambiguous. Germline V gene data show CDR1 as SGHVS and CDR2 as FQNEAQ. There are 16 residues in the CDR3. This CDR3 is CASGLELSPLGDEQFF. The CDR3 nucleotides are TGTGCCAGCGGCTTAGAGCTTAGCCCGTTGGGCGATGAGCAGTTCTTC.

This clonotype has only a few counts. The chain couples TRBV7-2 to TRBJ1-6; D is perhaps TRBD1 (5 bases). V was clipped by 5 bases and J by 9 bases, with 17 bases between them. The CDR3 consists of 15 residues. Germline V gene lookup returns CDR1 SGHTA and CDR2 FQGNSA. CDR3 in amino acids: CASSPGVISGSPLHF. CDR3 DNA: TGTGCCAGCAGCCCGGGGGTCATTTCGGGTTCACCCCTCCACTTT.

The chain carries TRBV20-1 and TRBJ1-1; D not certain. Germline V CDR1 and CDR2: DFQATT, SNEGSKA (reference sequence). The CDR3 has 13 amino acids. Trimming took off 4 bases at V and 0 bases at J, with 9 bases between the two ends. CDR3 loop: CSAKKGVNTEAFF. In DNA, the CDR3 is TGCAGTGCTAAGAAGGGCGTGAACACTGAAGCTTTCTTT.

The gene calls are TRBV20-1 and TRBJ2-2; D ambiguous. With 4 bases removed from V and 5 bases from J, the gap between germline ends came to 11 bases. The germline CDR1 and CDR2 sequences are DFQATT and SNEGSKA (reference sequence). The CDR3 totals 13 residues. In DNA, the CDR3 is TGCAGTGCTATGCCCCAAGGAACCGGGGAGCTGTTTTTT. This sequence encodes CSAMPQGTGELFF.

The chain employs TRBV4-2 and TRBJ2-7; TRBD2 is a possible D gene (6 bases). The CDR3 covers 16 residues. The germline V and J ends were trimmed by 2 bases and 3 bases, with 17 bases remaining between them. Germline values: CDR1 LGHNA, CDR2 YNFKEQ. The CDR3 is CASSQILGGPSYEQYF. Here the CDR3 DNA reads TGTGCCAGCAGCCAAATACTCGGAGGGCCCAGCTACGAGCAGTACTTC.

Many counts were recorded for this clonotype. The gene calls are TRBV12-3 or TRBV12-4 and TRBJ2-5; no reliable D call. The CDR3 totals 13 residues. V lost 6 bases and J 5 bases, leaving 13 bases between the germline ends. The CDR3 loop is CASSQRGLETQYF. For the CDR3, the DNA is TGTGCCAGCAGCCAGAGAGGTTTGGAGACCCAGTACTTC.

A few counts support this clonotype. The CDR3 coding sequence is TGCGCCAGCAGCTTGACCGGACAGCCCGGGGAGCTGTTTTTT. Encoded protein: CASSLTGQPGELFF. The chain combines TRBV5-1 with TRBJ2-2, with D tentatively TRBD1 (6 bases). The CDR3 sequence is 14 residues long. Germline V gives CDR1 SGHRS, CDR2 YFSETQ. The V end lost 1 base, the J end lost 6 bases, and 10 bases lay between the germline ends.

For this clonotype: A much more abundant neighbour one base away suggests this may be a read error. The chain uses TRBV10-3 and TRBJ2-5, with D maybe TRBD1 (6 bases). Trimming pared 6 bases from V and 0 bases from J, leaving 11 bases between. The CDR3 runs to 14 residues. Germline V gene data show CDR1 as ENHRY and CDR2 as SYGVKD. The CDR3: CAISRGHDQETQYF. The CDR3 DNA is TGTGCCATCAGCAGGGGACACGACCAAGAGACCCAGTACTTC.

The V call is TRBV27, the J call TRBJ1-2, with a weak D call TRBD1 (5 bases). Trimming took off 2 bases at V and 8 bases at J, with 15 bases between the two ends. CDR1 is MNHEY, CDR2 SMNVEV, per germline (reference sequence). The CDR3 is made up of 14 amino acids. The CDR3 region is CASSLTGVWDGYTF. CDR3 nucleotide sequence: TGTGCCAGCAGTTTAACGGGGGTTTGGGACGGCTACACCTTC.

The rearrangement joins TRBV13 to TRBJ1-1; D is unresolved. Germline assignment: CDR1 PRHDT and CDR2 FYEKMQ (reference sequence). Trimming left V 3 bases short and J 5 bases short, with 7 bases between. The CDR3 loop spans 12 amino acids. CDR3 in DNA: TGTGCCAGCAGCTTCGGCAGGACTGAAGCTTTCTTT. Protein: CASSFGRTEAFF.

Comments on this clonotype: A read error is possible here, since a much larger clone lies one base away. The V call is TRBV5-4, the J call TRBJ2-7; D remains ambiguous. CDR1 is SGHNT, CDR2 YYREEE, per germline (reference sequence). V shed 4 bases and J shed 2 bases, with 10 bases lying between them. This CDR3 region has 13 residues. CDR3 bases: TGTGCCAGCAGCGTGGACGCTGCCTACGAGCAGTACTTC. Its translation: CASSVDAAYEQYF.

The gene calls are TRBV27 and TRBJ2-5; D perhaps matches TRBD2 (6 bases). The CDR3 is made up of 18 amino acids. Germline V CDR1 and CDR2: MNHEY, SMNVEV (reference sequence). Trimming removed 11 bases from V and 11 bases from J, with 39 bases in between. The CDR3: CAGTPYVAGTRLTPEQYF. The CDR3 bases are TGTGCCGGCACCCCATATGTAGCAGGGACTCGACTTACCCCTGAGCAGTACTTC.

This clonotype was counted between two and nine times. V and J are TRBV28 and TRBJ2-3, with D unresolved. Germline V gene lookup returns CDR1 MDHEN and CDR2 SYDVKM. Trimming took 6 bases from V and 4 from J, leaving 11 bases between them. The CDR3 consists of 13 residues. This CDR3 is CASSLWIADTQYF. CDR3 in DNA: TGTGCCAGCAGCCTTTGGATCGCAGATACGCAGTATTTT.

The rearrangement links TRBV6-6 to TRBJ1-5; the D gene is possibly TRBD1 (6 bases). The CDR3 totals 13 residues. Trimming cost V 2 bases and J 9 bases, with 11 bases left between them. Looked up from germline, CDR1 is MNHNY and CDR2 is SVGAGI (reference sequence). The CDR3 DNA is TGTGCCAGCAGTTACGCAGGGGTGGGGCCCCAGCATTTT. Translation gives CASSYAGVGPQHF.

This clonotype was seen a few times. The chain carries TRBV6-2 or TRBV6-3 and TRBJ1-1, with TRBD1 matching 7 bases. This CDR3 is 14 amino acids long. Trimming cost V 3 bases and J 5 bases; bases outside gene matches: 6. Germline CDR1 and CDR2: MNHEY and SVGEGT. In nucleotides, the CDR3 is TGTGCCAGCAGTTATACAGGGGAAGGAACTGAAGCTTTCTTT. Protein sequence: CASSYTGEGTEAFF.

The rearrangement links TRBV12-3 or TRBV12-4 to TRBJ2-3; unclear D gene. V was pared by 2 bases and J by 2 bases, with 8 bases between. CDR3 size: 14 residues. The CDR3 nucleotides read TGTGCCAGCAGTTTAACAGTTTTCACAGATACGCAGTATTTT. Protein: CASSLTVFTDTQYF.

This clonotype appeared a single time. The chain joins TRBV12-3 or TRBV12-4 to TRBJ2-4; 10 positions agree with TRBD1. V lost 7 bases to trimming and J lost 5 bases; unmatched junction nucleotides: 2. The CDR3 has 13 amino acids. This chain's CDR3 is CASTGQGENIQYF. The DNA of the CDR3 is TGTGCCAGCACCGGACAGGGGGAAAACATTCAGTACTTC.

CDR3 sequence: CASSLAGTFTEAFF. In nucleotides, the CDR3 is TGCGCCAGCAGCTTGGCAGGGACCTTCACTGAAGCTTTCTTT. This chain connects TRBV5-1 to TRBJ1-1; weak D call: TRBD1 (5 bases). Germline V gives CDR1 SGHRS, CDR2 YFSETQ. The CDR3 covers 14 residues. Trimming stripped 0 bases from V and 4 bases from J, with 10 bases between.

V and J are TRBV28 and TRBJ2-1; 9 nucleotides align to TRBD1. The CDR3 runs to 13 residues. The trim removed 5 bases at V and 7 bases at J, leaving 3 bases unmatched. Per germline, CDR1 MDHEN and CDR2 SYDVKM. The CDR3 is CASSVGTGNEQFF. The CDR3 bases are TGTGCCAGCAGTGTTGGGACAGGGAATGAGCAGTTCTTC.

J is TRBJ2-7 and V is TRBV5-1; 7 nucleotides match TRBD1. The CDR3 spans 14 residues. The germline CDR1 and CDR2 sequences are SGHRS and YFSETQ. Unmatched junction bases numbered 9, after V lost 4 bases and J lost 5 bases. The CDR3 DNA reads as TGCGCCAGCAGCGGTACAGGGGCTATCGACGAGCAGTACTTC. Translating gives CASSGTGAIDEQYF.

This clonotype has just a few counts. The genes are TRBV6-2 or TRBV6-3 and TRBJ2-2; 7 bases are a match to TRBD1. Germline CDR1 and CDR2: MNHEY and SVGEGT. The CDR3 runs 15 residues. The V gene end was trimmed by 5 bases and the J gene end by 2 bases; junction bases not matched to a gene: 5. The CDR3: CASSGYRGNTGELFF. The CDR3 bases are TGTGCCAGCAGTGGGTACAGGGGTAACACCGGGGAGCTGTTTTTT.

This CDR3 reads CASTSGHQETQYF. The CDR3 DNA sequence: TGTGCCAGCACCAGCGGACATCAAGAGACCCAGTACTTC. The chain links TRBV6-2 or TRBV6-3 to TRBJ2-5; the D call may be TRBD1 or TRBD2 (5 bases each). This CDR3 contains 13 residues. V was cut by 7 bases and J by 2 bases, with 11 bases left in between. From germline, CDR1 is MNHEY and CDR2 SVGEGT.

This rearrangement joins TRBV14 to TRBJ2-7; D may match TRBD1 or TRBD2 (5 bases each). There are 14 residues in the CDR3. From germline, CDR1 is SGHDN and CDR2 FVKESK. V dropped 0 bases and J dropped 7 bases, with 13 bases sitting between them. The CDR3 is CASSQDWGSNEQYF. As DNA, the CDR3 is TGTGCCAGCAGCCAAGATTGGGGGTCAAATGAGCAGTACTTC. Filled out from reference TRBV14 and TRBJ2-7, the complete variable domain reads EAGVTQFPSHSVIEKGQTVTLRCDPISGHDNLYWYRRVMGKEIKFLLHFVKESKQDESGMPNNRFLAERTGGTYSTLKVQPAELEDSGVYFCASSQDWGSNEQYFGPGTRLTVT.

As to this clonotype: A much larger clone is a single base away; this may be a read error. CDR3 amino acids: CSVEVQDYEQFF. The CDR3, as DNA: TGCAGCGTTGAAGTCCAGGACTACGAGCAGTTCTTC. The chain employs TRBV29-1 and TRBJ2-1; TRBD2 is a possible D gene (6 bases). There are 12 residues in the CDR3. V was trimmed by 1 base and J by 10 bases, leaving 11 bases between them. Germline V gives CDR1 SQVTM, CDR2 ANQGSEA.

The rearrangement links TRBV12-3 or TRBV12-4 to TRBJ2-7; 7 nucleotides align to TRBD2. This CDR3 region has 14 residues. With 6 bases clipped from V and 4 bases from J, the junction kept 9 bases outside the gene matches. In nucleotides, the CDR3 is TGTGCCAGCAGCTCCAAGGGGCGGGGGTACGAGCAGTACTTC. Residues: CASSSKGRGYEQYF.

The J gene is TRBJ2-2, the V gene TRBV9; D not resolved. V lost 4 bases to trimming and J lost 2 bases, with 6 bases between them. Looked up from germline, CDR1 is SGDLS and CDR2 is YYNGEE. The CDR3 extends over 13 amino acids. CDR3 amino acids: CASSPDNTGELFF. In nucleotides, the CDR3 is TGTGCCAGCAGCCCTGACAACACCGGGGAGCTGTTTTTT. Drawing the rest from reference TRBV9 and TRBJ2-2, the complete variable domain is DSGVTQTPKHLITATGQRVTLRCSPRSGDLSVYWYQQSLDQGLQFLIQYYNGEERAKGNILERFSAQQFPDLHSELNLSSLELGDSALYFCASSPDNTGELFFGEGSRLTVL.

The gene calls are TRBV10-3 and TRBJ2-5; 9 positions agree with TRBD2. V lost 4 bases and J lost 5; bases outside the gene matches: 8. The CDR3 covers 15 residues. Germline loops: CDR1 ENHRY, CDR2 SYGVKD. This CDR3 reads CAISAKREAAETQYF. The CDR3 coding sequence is TGTGCCATCAGTGCGAAGCGGGAGGCCGCGGAGACCCAGTACTTC.

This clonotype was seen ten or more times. DNA for the CDR3: TGTGCCAGCGGGGGGAACTACGGTCTTTATGGCTACACCTTC. It encodes CASGGNYGLYGYTF. The chain couples TRBV7-9 to TRBJ1-2, with a possible D match to TRBD1 (5 bases). The CDR3 totals 14 residues. Trimming stripped 8 bases from V and 5 bases from J, with 18 bases between. Per germline, CDR1 SEHNR and CDR2 FQNEAQ (reference sequence).

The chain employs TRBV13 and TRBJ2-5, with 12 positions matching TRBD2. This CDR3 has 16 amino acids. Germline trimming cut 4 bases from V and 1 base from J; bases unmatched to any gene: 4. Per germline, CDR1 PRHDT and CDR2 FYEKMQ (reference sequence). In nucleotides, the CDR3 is TGTGCCAGCAGCTCTCGGACTAGCGGGGTCCAAGAGACCCAGTACTTC. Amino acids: CASSSRTSGVQETQYF.

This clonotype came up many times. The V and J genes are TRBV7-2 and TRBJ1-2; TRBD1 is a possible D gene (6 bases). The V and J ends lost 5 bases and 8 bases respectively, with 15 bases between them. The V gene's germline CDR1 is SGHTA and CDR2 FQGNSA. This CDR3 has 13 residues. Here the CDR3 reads CASSPWTEGGYTF. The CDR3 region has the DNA TGTGCCAGCAGCCCTTGGACAGAGGGCGGCTACACCTTC.